The 19 T cell receptor beta chains in this list originate from one sample, sequenced in a study of shared clonotypes between healthy human individuals. The protocol was immunoSEQ multiplex PCR, while the TCRdb copy is restricted to in-frame clones and leaves out a portion. The profile covers roughly 1,500,000 clones, with about 98.5% appearing a single time and roughly 0.35% taken by the ten largest. Sequenced: naive CD4+ T cells sorted from blood. Documented subset: CD45RA+ positively selected. The source is a man aged 25-45 years in good health.

V usage is TRBV5-1 and J usage is TRBJ2-3, with TRBD2 identical over 14 bases. V gave up 3 bases and J gave up 2 bases; unmatched junction bases: 11. The CDR3 sequence is 19 residues long. Germline assignment: CDR1 SGHRS and CDR2 YFSETQ. Here the CDR3 reads CASSSGLAGGSLSTDTQYF. CDR3 nucleotide sequence: TGCGCCAGCAGCTCCGGACTAGCGGGAGGAAGTTTATCCACAGATACGCAGTATTTT.

The rearrangement joins TRBV7-6 to TRBJ2-1, with TRBD1 matching 9 bases. Germline CDR1 and CDR2: SGHVS and FNYEAQ. The J segment lost 1 base and the V segment lost 1 base, leaving 2 bases of the junction unmatched. The CDR3 covers 16 residues. The CDR3 sequence is CASSLEQGASYNEQFF. The CDR3 DNA follows: TGTGCCAGCAGCTTAGAACAGGGGGCATCCTACAATGAGCAGTTCTTC. Based on the CDR3 plus reference TRBV7-6 and TRBJ2-1, the full variable domain is GAGVSQSPRYKVTKRGQDVALRCDPISGHVSLYWYRQALGQGPEFLTYFNYEAQQDKSGLPNDRFSAERPEGSISTLTIQRTEQRDSAMYRCASSLEQGASYNEQFFGPGTRLTVL.

This chain uses TRBV7-7 with TRBJ2-2; 13 bases are shared with TRBD2. The CDR3 extends over 17 amino acids. In germline, CDR1 is SSHAT, CDR2 FNYEAQ (reference sequence). The junction had 8 bases not matched to a gene; V was cut back by 5 bases and J by 5 bases. The chain's CDR3 is CASSLRTSGSETGELFF. Here the CDR3 DNA reads TGTGCCAGCAGCCTGAGGACTAGCGGGAGTGAGACCGGGGAGCTGTTTTTT.

V usage is TRBV5-1 and J usage is TRBJ2-7; 9 bases agree with TRBD2. J gave up 0 bases and V 0 bases, and 4 bases lay outside the gene matches. The CDR3 is 16 amino acids. Germline V gene lookup returns CDR1 SGHRS and CDR2 YFSETQ. CDR3 residues: CASSLGASGISYEQYF. Here the CDR3 DNA reads TGCGCCAGCAGCTTGGGGGCTAGCGGGATCTCCTACGAGCAGTACTTC.

The V gene is TRBV7-3, the J gene TRBJ1-2, with D unresolved. CDR3 length equals 16 residues. Trimming stripped 5 bases from V and 2 bases from J, with 18 bases between. Germline V gene lookup returns CDR1 SGHTA and CDR2 FQGTGA. In nucleotides, the CDR3 is TGTGCCAGCAGCCCCGACGGTAGGCACGAGAACTATGGCTACACCTTC. Translated: CASSPDGRHENYGYTF.

The V gene is TRBV11-3, the J gene TRBJ1-1; D may be TRBD1 (6 bases). The CDR3 is 15 residues long. CDR1 is SGHNT, CDR2 YENEEA, per germline. V was pared by 1 base and J by 1 base, with 10 bases between. CDR3 in DNA: TGTGCCAGCAGCTTAGCCGGGGGCGAGAACACTGAAGCTTTCTTT. Translated: CASSLAGGENTEAFF.

This sequence joins TRBV6-1 and TRBJ2-7, with 10 bases that match TRBD2. CDR3 length: 17 residues. Germline CDR1 reads MNHNS; CDR2 reads SASEGT. V gave up 4 bases and J gave up 2 bases; unmatched junction bases: 11. CDR3 sequence (DNA): TGTGCCAGCAGTGTAGTTGAACTAGCGGGGATCACCTACGAGCAGTACTTC. Translating gives CASSVVELAGITYEQYF.

V and J are TRBV13 and TRBJ2-3, with D maybe TRBD2 (5 bases). Germline CDR1 PRHDT, CDR2 FYEKMQ (reference sequence). The germline V and J ends were trimmed by 4 bases and 2 bases, with 10 bases remaining between them. CDR3 length: 14 residues. This chain's CDR3 is CASSYGLLTDTQYF. The CDR3 bases are TGTGCCAGCAGCTACGGACTCCTCACAGATACGCAGTATTTT. Complete variable domain (other parts from reference TRBV13 and TRBJ2-3): AAGVIQSPRHLIKEKRETATLKCYPIPRHDTVYWYQQGPGQDPQFLISFYEKMQSDKGSIPDRFSAQQFSDYHSELNMSSLELGDSALYFCASSYGLLTDTQYFGPGTRLTVL.

The chain combines TRBV19 with TRBJ1-2; maybe TRBD1 (6 bases). V lost 5 bases and J 2 bases, leaving 15 bases between the germline ends. CDR3 length equals 15 residues. Germline loops: CDR1 LNHDA, CDR2 SQIVND (reference sequence). The CDR3 sequence is CASSSQGRGNYGYTF. In nucleotides, the CDR3 is TGTGCCAGTAGTTCCCAGGGGAGGGGGAACTATGGCTACACCTTC.

The CDR3 DNA is TGTGCCAGCAGCCACATCTCGGGACTAGCGGGAGGGATCTACAATGAGCAGTTCTTC. Translating it yields CASSHISGLAGGIYNEQFF. This chain uses TRBV14 with TRBJ2-1, with TRBD2 matching over 16 bases. The length of the CDR3 is 19 residues. V dropped 3 bases and J dropped 3; count of bases not matched to a gene: 8. From germline, CDR1 is SGHDN and CDR2 FVKESK.

The genes are TRBV1 and TRBJ2-5; the DNA was not used to check the table's D call, TRBD2. TRBV1 corresponds to a pseudogene. The CDR3 is made up of 18 amino acids. The CDR3 region has the DNA TGCACCAGCAGCCAAGATGAACTAGCGGGAGGGAATCAAGAGACCCAGTACTTC. Its translation: CTSSQDELAGGNQETQYF.

This chain connects TRBV29-1 to TRBJ2-6, with a weak D call TRBD1 (6 bases). The CDR3 loop spans 15 amino acids. CDR1 and CDR2 (germline): SQVTM, ANQGSEA. V was trimmed by 6 bases and J by 3 bases, leaving 15 bases between them. This chain's CDR3 is CSVSVAGVGANVLTF. The CDR3 DNA sequence: TGCAGCGTCTCCGTTGCAGGGGTTGGGGCCAACGTCCTGACTTTC.

The rearrangement uses TRBV7-8 and TRBJ2-7; 9 bases agree with TRBD2. The CDR3 contains 15 residues. V lost 4 bases to trimming and J lost 4 bases; unmatched junction nucleotides: 8. The V gene's germline CDR1 is SGHVS and CDR2 FQNEAQ. The CDR3 sequence is CASSYSGAGGYEQYF. The CDR3 coding sequence is TGTGCCAGCAGCTACTCAGGAGCGGGAGGTTACGAGCAGTACTTC.

This clone was observed once. Here the CDR3 reads CSASALPYEQYF. The CDR3 DNA follows: TGCAGCGCCTCAGCCCTTCCCTACGAGCAGTACTTC. This sequence joins TRBV29-1 and TRBJ2-7; D is uncertain. This CDR3 spans 12 amino acids. Deletions cut 7 bases from V and 2 bases from J, with 12 bases between. Germline CDR1 reads SQVTM; CDR2 reads ANQGSEA.

The V gene is TRBV11-3, the J gene TRBJ2-3; 8 positions match TRBD2. This CDR3 region has 14 residues. In germline, CDR1 is SGHNT, CDR2 YENEEA. V was clipped by 8 bases and J by 4 bases; unmatched bases: 8. The chain's CDR3 is CASAVGRGADTQYF. CDR3 in DNA: TGTGCCAGCGCTGTGGGGCGGGGGGCAGATACGCAGTATTTT.

Concerning this clone itself: The sample has other DNA sequences that encode this CDR3 too. The V and J genes are TRBV9 and TRBJ2-1; the D call may be TRBD1 or TRBD2 (6 bases each). This CDR3 region has 15 residues. CDR1 SGDLS and CDR2 YYNGEE come from the germline V gene. The V end lost 4 bases, the J end lost 0 bases, and 11 bases lay between the germline ends. CDR3 sequence (DNA): TGTGCCAGCAGCCCGAGGGGGGACTCCTACAATGAGCAGTTCTTC. Translated: CASSPRGDSYNEQFF.

The genes are TRBV5-1 and TRBJ2-7; 9 bases agree with TRBD2. V shed 0 bases and J 6 bases; nucleotides not matched to a gene: 10. The CDR3 extends over 16 amino acids. CDR1 is SGHRS and CDR2 is YFSETQ in the germline V gene. The CDR3 spells CASSLVFGTSSFEQYF. The CDR3 DNA is TGCGCCAGCAGCTTGGTGTTTGGGACTAGCTCGTTCGAGCAGTACTTC.

This clone was seen only once. This chain's CDR3 is CASSLLRDRERDEQFF. The DNA of the CDR3 is TGTGCCAGCAGCTTACTACGGGACAGGGAGAGAGATGAGCAGTTCTTC. The chain employs TRBV5-4 and TRBJ2-1; 9 bases are shared with TRBD1. After removal of 2 bases from V and 8 bases from J, the junction contained 11 bases not matched to a gene. CDR3 length: 16 amino acids. CDR1 is SGHNT, CDR2 YYREEE, per germline (reference sequence).

V gene TRBV5-1 combines with J gene TRBJ2-5, with D perhaps TRBD1 or TRBD2 (5 bases each). CDR3 length: 16 amino acids. Trimming stripped 0 bases from V and 5 bases from J, with 17 bases between. The germline CDR1 and CDR2 sequences are SGHRS and YFSETQ. CDR3: CASSLARDVRKETQYF. In DNA form, the CDR3 reads TGCGCCAGCAGCTTGGCCCGGGACGTTCGGAAGGAGACCCAGTACTTC.